The 30 T cell receptor beta chains given below trace back to one sample, sequenced in a study of response to subunit inactivated influenza vaccine (dated by TCRdb to the late 2010s). Receptor libraries were prepared by RT-PCR. Sequenced using an Illumina HiSeq 2500. The raw public data were reprocessed by TCRdb itself: fastp quality trimming at Q25, MiXCR clonotype calling, in-frame beta chains only. Rows are unified per CDR3 protein, each entry keeping the most common DNA and genes. The sample table lists 150,000 to 200,000 distinct CDR3 sequences, about 12% of them with a count of one. Roughly 29% of the sample comes from the top ten. These same data were also listed under a study on T cells expressing NK-cell markers. The second source states: TCR beta cDNA libraries were prepared using 5'RACE template switching, which introduced a universal primer site and unique molecular identifiers.

The sequencing used CD8+ T cells sorted from PBMCs, collected about 12 days after vaccination. Receptor source: a man over 45 who received an inactivated influenza vaccine. Donor details come from another sample of the same person, matched by shared clones.

In its sample, this clonotype was seen many times. The chain couples TRBV6-5 to TRBJ2-1, with D perhaps matching TRBD1 (6 bases). Germline V gene sequence: CDR1 MNHEY, CDR2 SVGAGI. This CDR3 spans 16 amino acids. V lost 0 bases and J 5 bases, leaving 14 bases between the germline ends. The DNA of the CDR3 is TGTGCCAGCAGTTACTCACAGGGTACCCCAAACAATGAGCAGTTCTTC. It codes for CASSYSQGTPNNEQFF.

The J gene is TRBJ2-1, the V gene TRBV5-6; D might be TRBD1 or TRBD2, each matching 5 bases. The V end lost 0 bases, the J end lost 4 bases, and 8 bases lay between the germline ends. Germline CDR1 SGHDT, CDR2 YYEEEE. The CDR3 is 14 residues long. The DNA of the CDR3 is TGTGCCAGCAGCTTGGCCTGGGGGTACAATGAGCAGTTCTTC. It encodes CASSLAWGYNEQFF.

This clonotype has more than one count but fewer than ten. V is TRBV28 and J is TRBJ2-1, with D tentatively TRBD1 or TRBD2 (5 bases each). Trimming took off 5 bases at V and 4 bases at J, with 12 bases between the two ends. Germline lookup yields CDR1 MDHEN and CDR2 SYDVKM. The length of the CDR3 is 14 residues. The chain's CDR3 is CASSPGWGYNEQFF. CDR3 nucleotide sequence: TGTGCCAGCAGTCCCGGTTGGGGGTACAATGAGCAGTTCTTC.

This clonotype was picked up many times. The chain is built from TRBV4-3 and TRBJ2-3; TRBD2 matches at 8 bases. This CDR3 is 17 amino acids long. J lost 2 bases, V lost 1 base, and 8 bases had no gene match. Germline lookup yields CDR1 LGHNA and CDR2 YSLEER. CDR3 sequence (DNA): TGCGCCAGCAGCCAAGGTGGCGGGGGGCCATACACAGATACGCAGTATTTT. Residues: CASSQGGGGPYTDTQYF.

This clonotype was seen a handful of times. This chain uses TRBV12-3 or TRBV12-4 with TRBJ2-2; tentative D call: TRBD2 (7 bases). The CDR3 runs 13 residues. V lost 8 bases and J lost 6, with 13 bases in between. The CDR3 loop is CASLPGGPGELFF. As DNA, the CDR3 is TGTGCCAGCCTGCCGGGGGGCCCCGGGGAGCTGTTTTTT.

The sample holds one count of this clonotype. The gene calls are TRBV7-8 and TRBJ2-1; 10 bases are shared with TRBD2. The CDR3 runs 16 residues. Unmatched junction bases numbered 13, after V lost 2 bases and J lost 12 bases. Germline V lookup: CDR1 SGHVS, CDR2 FQNEAQ. The CDR3, as DNA: TGTGCCAGCAGCTTATACGGTGCTAGCGGGAGTTTTGGGCAGTTCTTC. Translated: CASSLYGASGSFGQFF.

The rearrangement joins TRBV13 to TRBJ2-7; 9 bases are shared with TRBD1. This CDR3 contains 15 residues. Per germline, CDR1 PRHDT and CDR2 FYEKMQ (reference sequence). Trimming cost V 4 bases and J 2 bases; bases outside gene matches: 6. For the CDR3, the DNA is TGTGCCAGCAGCTGGGGACAGGGCAGAACCTACGAGCAGTACTTC. Its protein product is CASSWGQGRTYEQYF.

The chain joins TRBV7-2 to TRBJ2-1; D is unresolved. CDR1 is SGHTA and CDR2 is FQGNSA in the germline V gene. Trimming removed 1 base from V and 4 bases from J, with 11 bases in between. This CDR3 is built from 15 residues. The CDR3: CASSLGGRHYNEQFF. CDR3 coding DNA: TGTGCCAGCAGCTTAGGCGGACGGCATTACAATGAGCAGTTCTTC.

This clonotype has at least ten counts. This chain joins TRBV5-5 and TRBJ2-2; a possible D gene is TRBD1 (6 bases). V was trimmed by 8 bases and J by 0 bases, leaving 11 bases between them. Germline values: CDR1 SGHKS, CDR2 YYEKEE (reference sequence). The length of the CDR3 is 14 residues. In nucleotides, the CDR3 is TGTGCCAGTTCGGACAGCGCGAACACCGGGGAGCTGTTTTTT. This translates into CASSDSANTGELFF.

This chain joins TRBV15 and TRBJ2-1, with a weak D call TRBD1 (6 bases). The CDR3 runs to 17 residues. Germline V gene data show CDR1 as LNHNV and CDR2 as YYDKDF (reference sequence). V lost 2 bases and J 8 bases, leaving 22 bases between the germline ends. CDR3 nucleotide sequence: TGTGCCACCAGCAGACCACTCGTCGAACAGGGAGTCTATGAGCAGTTCTTC. Amino acid sequence: CATSRPLVEQGVYEQFF.

This clonotype has more than one count but fewer than ten. The V call is TRBV12-3 or TRBV12-4, the J call TRBJ1-2; 7 positions agree with TRBD1. J gave up 6 bases and V 6 bases, and 4 bases lay outside the gene matches. The length of the CDR3 is 12 residues. Here the CDR3 reads CASSPDRNGYTF. CDR3 in DNA: TGTGCCAGCAGCCCGGACAGGAATGGCTACACCTTC.

This clonotype came up a few times. The chain carries TRBV19 and TRBJ2-7, with a possible D match to TRBD2 (6 bases). Germline CDR1 LNHDA, CDR2 SQIVND (reference sequence). V lost 3 bases, J lost 4 bases, and 16 bases lay in between. The length of the CDR3 is 15 residues. The chain's CDR3 is CASSIFRTGAYEQYF. The CDR3 DNA reads TGTGCCAGTAGTATTTTCCGGACGGGAGCGTACGAGCAGTACTTC.

This clonotype appeared a few times. This chain connects TRBV18 to TRBJ2-7, with TRBD2 matching over 11 bases. Germline V gene sequence: CDR1 KGHSH, CDR2 LQKENI. The CDR3 has 15 amino acids. With 6 bases clipped from V and 1 base from J, the junction kept 5 bases outside the gene matches. CDR3 sequence (DNA): TGTGCCAGCTCGCCGACTAGCGGGACTTCCTACGAGCAGTACTTC. Translation: CASSPTSGTSYEQYF.

This clonotype was recorded a few times. V gene TRBV28 combines with J gene TRBJ1-5; D unresolved. Germline loops: CDR1 MDHEN, CDR2 SYDVKM. The CDR3 loop spans 15 amino acids. V was cut by 6 bases and J by 5 bases, with 17 bases left in between. Here the CDR3 reads CASRDDGSRDQPQHF. DNA for the CDR3: TGTGCCAGCAGGGACGACGGGAGTAGGGATCAGCCCCAGCATTTT.

In its sample, this clonotype was seen a few times. The rearrangement uses TRBV5-1 and TRBJ2-1; TRBD2 agrees at 11 bases. The CDR3 length is 15 residues. Trimming removed 0 bases from V and 5 bases from J; junction bases left unmatched: 1. Germline V gene lookup returns CDR1 SGHRS and CDR2 YFSETQ. The CDR3 region is CASSLALAGDNEQFF. In nucleotides, the CDR3 is TGCGCCAGCAGCTTGGCACTAGCGGGGGACAATGAGCAGTTCTTC.

CDR3 bases: TGTGCCAGCAGCGTGTCGTCCCGGGAGCGGGAGACCACCTACAATGAGCAGTTCTTC. Translated: CASSVSSRERETTYNEQFF. This rearrangement joins TRBV9 to TRBJ2-1, with 8 nucleotides matching TRBD2. V was pared by 2 bases and J by 2 bases, with 15 bases of the junction left unmatched. Germline V lookup: CDR1 SGDLS, CDR2 YYNGEE. The CDR3 runs 19 residues.

This clonotype has a handful of counts. This chain connects TRBV7-7 to TRBJ2-1, with 7 bases fitting TRBD2. In germline, CDR1 is SSHAT, CDR2 FNYEAQ (reference sequence). This CDR3 region has 15 residues. With V trimmed by 4 bases and J by 7 bases, 10 bases remained unmatched. CDR3 nucleotide sequence: TGTGCCAGCAGCTACGGACTAGGAGTTGGAAATGAGCAGTTCTTC. Residues: CASSYGLGVGNEQFF.

Only a few counts were recorded for this clonotype. CDR3 sequence reads: CASSGDRVFNEQFF. DNA of the CDR3: TGTGCCAGCAGCGGGGACAGAGTATTCAATGAGCAGTTCTTC. The chain joins TRBV9 to TRBJ2-1, with TRBD1 matching over 7 bases. The CDR3 runs to 14 residues. The V segment lost 3 bases and the J segment 6 bases; nucleotides outside the gene matches: 6. CDR1 and CDR2 (germline): SGDLS, YYNGEE.

In its sample, this clonotype was seen many times. V is TRBV15 and J is TRBJ2-1; TRBD1 might be the D (6 bases). V was clipped by 8 bases and J by 3 bases, with 8 bases between them. This CDR3 has 12 residues. CDR1 and CDR2 from the germline V gene are LNHNV and YYDKDF (reference sequence). CDR3 DNA: TGTGCCACCTCGGACAGCTACAATGAGCAGTTCTTC. It yields the protein CATSDSYNEQFF.

The sample holds a few counts of this clonotype. V gene TRBV6-5 combines with J gene TRBJ1-1, with D uncertain. The CDR3 consists of 13 residues. Germline CDR1 is MNHEY and CDR2 is SVGAGI. Trimming pared 0 bases from V and 11 bases from J, leaving 13 bases between. CDR3 protein: CASSYSNWDSAFF. CDR3 DNA sequence: TGTGCCAGCAGTTACTCGAACTGGGATAGTGCTTTCTTT.

V is TRBV27 and J is TRBJ2-7; D is possibly TRBD1 (6 bases). The CDR3 spans 16 residues. Germline CDR1 reads MNHEY; CDR2 reads SMNVEV (reference sequence). Between the trimmed V and J ends, which lost 4 bases and 4 bases, there was a span of 20 bases. DNA for the CDR3: TGTGCCAGCAGTTCGGTTGCCGGGACAAGCCCATACGAGCAGTACTTC. This translates into CASSSVAGTSPYEQYF.

This clonotype was picked up a small number of times. The chain combines TRBV27 with TRBJ2-1; D gene unclear. CDR3 length: 13 residues. The V and J ends lost 5 bases and 6 bases respectively, with 11 bases between them. Looked up from germline, CDR1 is MNHEY and CDR2 is SMNVEV (reference sequence). In DNA, the CDR3 is TGTGCCAGCAGTGCAGACTGGACCAATGAGCAGTTCTTC. This gives the protein CASSADWTNEQFF.

This clonotype has only a few counts. The V and J genes are TRBV6-5 and TRBJ2-7; 8 nucleotides line up with TRBD1. After removal of 2 bases from V and 4 bases from J, the junction contained 7 bases not matched to a gene. Germline CDR1 reads MNHEY; CDR2 reads SVGAGI. There are 15 residues in the CDR3. The CDR3 sequence: CASSYAGQGPYEQYF. The CDR3 DNA reads TGTGCCAGCAGTTACGCTGGACAGGGCCCGTACGAGCAGTACTTC.

This clonotype was picked up a small number of times. This sequence joins TRBV6-1 and TRBJ2-2; D is uncertain. The CDR3 loop spans 14 amino acids. Trimming took off 3 bases at V and 0 bases at J, with 5 bases between the two ends. Looked up from germline, CDR1 is MNHNS and CDR2 is SASEGT. In nucleotides, the CDR3 is TGTGCCAGCAGTGATGGACCGAACACCGGGGAGCTGTTTTTT. The encoded protein is CASSDGPNTGELFF.

V gene TRBV28 combines with J gene TRBJ2-7; D is unresolved. V gave up 5 bases and J gave up 0 bases, with 5 bases separating them. CDR1 and CDR2 (germline): MDHEN, SYDVKM. The CDR3 length is 12 residues. CDR3 sequence (DNA): TGTGCCAGCAGTATTATCTCCTACGAGCAGTACTTC. Translating it yields CASSIISYEQYF. The full variable domain, in which reference TRBV28 and TRBJ2-7 provide the parts outside the CDR3, is DVKVTQSSRYLVKRTGEKVFLECVQDMDHENMFWYRQDPGLGLRLIYFSYDVKMKEKGDIPEGYSVSREKKERFSLILESASTNQTSMYLCASSIISYEQYFGPGTRLTVT.

The sample holds many counts of this clonotype. The V and J genes are TRBV12-3 or TRBV12-4 and TRBJ2-5, with 8 bases lining up with TRBD1. The CDR3 runs to 14 residues. Trimming cost V 6 bases and J 5 bases; bases outside gene matches: 8. The CDR3 loop reads CASRPKTGVETQYF. DNA for the CDR3: TGTGCCAGCAGGCCGAAGACAGGGGTGGAGACCCAGTACTTC.

This clonotype was observed at least ten times. The chain links TRBV28 to TRBJ1-4; D is ambiguous. The germline V gene encodes CDR1 MDHEN and CDR2 SYDVKM. This CDR3 is built from 15 residues. Trimming stripped 7 bases from V and 5 bases from J, with 17 bases between. The CDR3 reads CASTYEDGWNEKLFF. CDR3 coding DNA: TGTGCCAGCACTTACGAGGACGGATGGAATGAAAAACTGTTTTTT.

This clonotype was detected only a few times. The chain links TRBV2 to TRBJ2-7; maybe TRBD1 (6 bases). V shed 7 bases and J shed 4 bases, with 14 bases lying between them. This CDR3 is built from 13 residues. From germline, CDR1 is SNHLY and CDR2 FYNNEI. CDR3 in DNA: TGTGCCAGCAAGAGGCTGGGGGCGTACGAGCAGTACTTC. Translation: CASKRLGAYEQYF.

This chain joins TRBV7-6 and TRBJ2-3; 9 positions match TRBD2. The germline V gene has CDR1 SGHVS and CDR2 FNYEAQ. The CDR3 consists of 18 residues. Unmatched junction bases numbered 12, after V lost 1 base and J lost 4 bases. The CDR3 protein is CASSLGGGLAILADTQYF. DNA of the CDR3: TGTGCCAGCAGCTTAGGTGGGGGACTAGCTATACTGGCAGATACGCAGTATTTT.

J is TRBJ2-7 and V is TRBV15; D is perhaps TRBD2 (5 bases). Trimming shortened V by 0 bases and J by 3 bases, and 18 bases separated the two germline ends. Germline V gene data show CDR1 as LNHNV and CDR2 as YYDKDF (reference sequence). The CDR3 consists of 17 residues. The CDR3 DNA follows: TGTGCCACCAGCAGAGATAGTGGGTCCGAGGGTAACTACGAGCAGTACTTC. Its protein is CATSRDSGSEGNYEQYF.